This TCR beta chain was obtained from a study of T cell responses to AZD1222 COVID-19 vaccine. Germline V lookup: CDR1 LNHDA, CDR2 SQIVND (reference sequence). This CDR3 spans 14 amino acids. Trimming left V 4 bases short and J 0 bases short, with 8 bases between. Sequencing used immunoSEQ multiplex PCR; TCRdb keeps in-frame clones, though not all of them. The table shows roughly 140,000 clones, with about 88% occurring only once. The source material was peripheral blood, sampled after recovery from COVID-19. The sequence was obtained from an adult who had recovered from COVID-19. The chain has TRBV19 and TRBJ2-3, with no clear D. This CDR3 is CASSNLESTDTQYF. As DNA, the CDR3 is TGTGCCAGTAGTAACCTGGAGAGCACAGATACGCAGTATTTT.